This T cell receptor (beta chain) was sequenced in a study of CD8 T cells in ankylosing spondylitis (dated by TCRdb to about 2017). At the level of the whole study: To find TCR variants linked to disease, the study profiled T cell receptor beta repertoires in ankylosing spondylitis patients and healthy donors. Peripheral blood was sampled, and synovial fluid was additionally collected from ankylosing spondylitis patients. In total, the full study cohort was made up of 100 to 140 healthy donors and 25 ankylosing spondylitis patients.

V has 3 bases trimmed and J has 2 bases trimmed; junction bases matching no gene number 8. Inclusive of the bounding cysteine and phenylalanine, the CDR3 is 15 residues long. Only the CDR3 part of the read is kept: 45 bases, read in frame from the first base. Sequences DFQATT (CDR1) and SNEGSKA (CDR2) are obtained from the germline V gene (reference sequence). The study at large found these results: A TCR beta motif made up of several highly homologous amino acid variants appeared to be characteristic of blood from ankylosing spondylitis patients. Some TCR beta motif variants had previously been reported in synovial fluid and blood of reactive arthritis patients, which suggested common disease-initiation mechanisms. The disease-linked clones were reported as significantly enriched in matched synovial fluid samples from ankylosing spondylitis patients. The disease-linked clones showed a CD8+ phenotype and occurred at relatively low frequencies in peripheral blood.

This clonotype was seen at least ten times. The clone's antigen remains unknown. Base qualities are not recorded, but no much larger clone differs from it by a single base. Sequencing took place on an Illumina HiSeq 2500. Quantitative 5'-RACE with molecular barcodes was used to prepare TCR beta libraries. The published analysis was carried out like this. A new computational method, built on a probabilistic model of VDJ rearrangement, was used to identify disease-linked TCR variants. TCRdb reprocessing: public reads trimmed at Q25 with fastp, clones called with MiXCR, in-frame beta chains kept. Identical CDR3 proteins give one entry, which carries the most common genes and DNA. The V and J calls and clone size come from TCRdb's table, not from the authors' own analysis. Across this sample there are 200,000 or so distinct CDR3 sequences, with approximately 24% seen only once. Approximately 6.6% of the sample is held by the ten biggest clonotypes.

The sequence was collected from a male donor with ankylosing spondylitis or in good health (not recorded which). The sample consisted of blood, either unsorted or a sorted T cell fraction (not recorded which). The rearrangement combines TRBV20-1 with TRBJ2-3, with 7 bases aligning to TRBD1. The DNA sequence reads TGCAGTGCTAGGACAGGGTCGGGACCCACAGATACGCAGTATTTT. Its protein reads: CSARTGSGPTDTQYF.